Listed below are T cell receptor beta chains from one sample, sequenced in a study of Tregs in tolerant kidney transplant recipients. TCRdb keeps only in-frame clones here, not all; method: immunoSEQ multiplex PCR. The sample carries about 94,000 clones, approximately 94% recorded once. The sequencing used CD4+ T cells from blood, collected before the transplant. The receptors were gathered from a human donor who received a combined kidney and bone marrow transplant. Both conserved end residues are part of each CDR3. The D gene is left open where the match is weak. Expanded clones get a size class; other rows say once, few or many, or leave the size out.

CDR3 protein: CASGTGVHHGYTF
CDR3 DNA: TGTGCCAGCGGGACAGGGGTTCACCATGGCTACACCTTC
D gene: TRBD1
V gene: TRBV6-6
J gene: TRBJ1-2
clone size: NA

CDR3 protein: CSVEAFTGNTEAFF
CDR3 DNA: TGCAGCGTTGAAGCTTTTACAGGGAACACTGAAGCTTTCTTT
D gene: NA
V gene: TRBV29-1
J gene: TRBJ1-1
clone size: once

CDR3 protein: CAWSTTRYYNEQFF
CDR3 DNA: TGTGCCTGGAGTACGACTAGGTACTACAATGAGCAGTTCTTC
D gene: NA
V gene: TRBV30
J gene: TRBJ2-1
clone size: NA

CDR3 protein: CASSPPGTGGYTF
CDR3 DNA: TGCGCCAGCAGCCCCCCCGGGACAGGGGGCTACACCTTC
D gene: TRBD1
V gene: TRBV4-1
J gene: TRBJ1-2
clone size: NA

CDR3 protein: CASSTGTGPNGDEQFF
CDR3 DNA: TGTGCCAGTAGTACCGGCACAGGGCCTAATGGGGATGAGCAGTTCTTC
D gene: NA
V gene: TRBV19
J gene: TRBJ2-1
clone size: NA

CDR3 protein: CASSVGHKANYGYTF
CDR3 DNA: TGTGCCAGCAGTGTTGGGCACAAGGCTAACTATGGCTACACCTTC
D gene: NA
V gene: TRBV2
J gene: TRBJ1-2
clone size: NA

CDR3 protein: CASSYTGQGVALVTQYF
CDR3 DNA: TGTGCCAGCAGCTATACGGGACAGGGAGTCGCACTGGTGACCCAGTACTTC
D gene: TRBD1
V gene: TRBV7-9
J gene: TRBJ2-5
clone size: once

CDR3 protein: CSVGVASNEQFF
CDR3 DNA: TGCAGCGTTGGAGTAGCGTCGAATGAGCAGTTCTTC
D gene: NA
V gene: TRBV29-1
J gene: TRBJ2-1
clone size: once

CDR3 protein: CASSSGLAGGPAEQYF
CDR3 DNA: TGTGCCAGCAGCTCAGGACTAGCGGGGGGGCCGGCCGAGCAGTACTTC
D gene: TRBD2
V gene: TRBV11-3
J gene: TRBJ2-7
clone size: once

CDR3 protein: CASSLVRDRGRDEQYF
CDR3 DNA: TGCGCCAGCAGCTTGGTAAGGGACAGGGGGCGGGACGAGCAGTACTTC
D gene: TRBD1
V gene: TRBV5-1
J gene: TRBJ2-7
clone size: NA

CDR3 protein: CASSLSPGGFEKLFF
CDR3 DNA: TGTGCCAGCAGTTTAAGTCCAGGGGGCTTTGAAAAACTGTTTTTT
D gene: TRBD1
V gene: TRBV27
J gene: TRBJ1-4
clone size: NA

CDR3 protein: CASSGGQNDTDTQYF
CDR3 DNA: TGTGCCAGCAGCGGGGGACAGAACGACACAGATACGCAGTATTTT
D gene: TRBD1
V gene: TRBV7-2
J gene: TRBJ2-3
clone size: NA

CDR3 protein: CASSVYRDRSYNEQFF
CDR3 DNA: TGTGCCAGCAGTGTTTACCGGGACAGGTCTTACAATGAGCAGTTCTTC
D gene: TRBD1
V gene: TRBV2
J gene: TRBJ2-1
clone size: few

CDR3 protein: CASRRTFIVGSPLHF
CDR3 DNA: TGCGCCAGCAGGAGGACATTCATCGTGGGTTCACCCCTCCACTTT
D gene: NA
V gene: TRBV4-1
J gene: TRBJ1-6
clone size: few

CDR3 protein: CASSSAGFTDTQYF
CDR3 DNA: TGCGCCAGCAGCTCAGCGGGATTCACAGATACGCAGTATTTT
D gene: TRBD2
V gene: TRBV5-1
J gene: TRBJ2-3
clone size: NA

CDR3 protein: CASSKGDRIDEKLFF
CDR3 DNA: TGTGCCAGTAGTAAGGGGGACAGGATTGATGAAAAACTGTTTTTT
D gene: TRBD1
V gene: TRBV19
J gene: TRBJ1-4
clone size: NA

CDR3 protein: CASSQSRAGAGELFF
CDR3 DNA: TGCGCCAGCAGCCAGTCCAGAGCAGGGGCCGGGGAGCTGTTTTTT
D gene: NA
V gene: TRBV4-3
J gene: TRBJ2-2
clone size: NA